This T cell receptor beta chain was captured in a study of T cell responses to AZD1222 COVID-19 vaccine. Germline V gene lookup returns CDR1 SGHAT and CDR2 FQNNGV. This CDR3 has 12 residues. V was pared by 5 bases and J by 4 bases, with 8 bases between. Findings and caveats of the study: The breadth and depth of Spike-specific TCRs increased once two AZD1222 doses had been given. In a largely white British group with more females than males, clonal diversity was possibly underestimated. No repertoire was sampled before or during the peak T cell response, only after it.

Method: immunoSEQ multiplex PCR; TCRdb's copy keeps in-frame clones and lacks some. Of around 130,000 clones listed, approximately 94% were seen once; the top ten hold under 7.5%. This clone was detected once. Its antigen is as yet unknown. This material consisted of peripheral blood, taken on day 0 of AZD1222 vaccination. The receptor's source is an adult in good health. V and J are TRBV11-2 and TRBJ1-2, with D unclear. Here the CDR3 DNA reads TGTGCCAGCAGCCGCCTCCCCTATGGCTACACCTTC. It translates to CASSRLPYGYTF.